This T cell receptor beta chain was captured by sequencing in a study of technical replicates of blood from a handful of donors. The table came from immunoSEQ multiplex PCR; TCRdb's copy has only in-frame clones and leaves some out. The sample includes more than 65,000 clones, 97% of them seen just once. This receptor was identified in a human donor in good health. What was sequenced was T cells isolated from PBMCs.

This CDR3 reads CASIAVGSYNEQFF. Here the CDR3 DNA reads TGTGCCAGCATCGCGGTTGGCTCCTACAATGAGCAGTTCTTC. The V gene is TRBV28, the J gene TRBJ2-1; D not certain. There are 14 residues in the CDR3. Germline lookup yields CDR1 MDHEN and CDR2 SYDVKM. The ends were cut back, 7 bases at V and 0 bases at J, with 10 bases in the middle.